What follows are 24 T cell receptor beta chains derived from one specimen sequenced in a study of blood T cells in healthy people across ages (dated by TCRdb to the mid-2010s). Library preparation employed 5' RACE. Sequencing took place on an Illumina HiSeq 2500. A second PCR of roughly 7 to 11 cycles was run with a J-beta primer mix and a sample-barcoded 5' primer. The public sequencing data were trimmed at Q25 with fastp and processed into clonotypes with MiXCR by TCRdb, which kept only in-frame beta chains. Every CDR3 protein is listed once, alongside the most common genes and DNA of its rows. The sample includes around 1,000,000 distinct CDR3 sequences, with around 27% observed a single time. About 0.8% of the sample rests with the top ten. The same sample was also studied in work on T cells of mothers and their children.

The sequenced material came from blood. Receptors originate from a girl aged 2 to 10 in good health.

Only a few counts were recorded for this clonotype. The chain recombines TRBV6-1 with TRBJ2-5, with 8 bases aligning to TRBD1. The J call is in doubt because the DNA end fits TRBJ2-1 better. Germline CDR1 reads MNHNS; CDR2 reads SASEGT. This CDR3 is built from 15 residues. Here the CDR3 reads CASKDRAYGMVEQFF. Here the CDR3 DNA reads TGTGCCAGCAAGGACAGGGCTTACGGGATGGTTGAGCAGTTCTTC.

This clonotype was detected only a few times. This chain connects TRBV21-1 to TRBJ2-1; whether TRBD1, the table's D call, matches the DNA was not checked. TRBV21-1 is classified as a pseudogene. CDR3 length: 17 residues. CDR3 sequence reads: CAGSKSSGDRGLGEQFF. The CDR3 DNA sequence: TGTGCCGGCAGCAAGAGCAGTGGGGACAGGGGATTGGGTGAGCAGTTCTTC.

The chain joins TRBV2 to TRBJ2-1, with 7 bases aligning to TRBD1. This CDR3 comprises 16 residues. J lost 8 bases, V lost 5 bases, and 15 bases had no gene match. CDR1 SNHLY and CDR2 FYNNEI come from the germline V gene. The CDR3 loop reads CASSHIGTEITDEQFF. CDR3 DNA sequence: TGTGCCAGCAGTCATATAGGGACAGAAATCACGGATGAGCAGTTCTTC.

There are a few counts of this clonotype. The rearrangement uses TRBV10-3 and TRBJ2-3, with 7 bases fitting TRBD1. J was trimmed by 2 bases and V by 6 bases; bases with no gene match: 5. Germline CDR1 ENHRY, CDR2 SYGVKD. This CDR3 has 14 amino acids. As DNA, the CDR3 is TGTGCCATCAGCCGGGACAGTTACACAGATACGCAGTATTTT. Translation: CAISRDSYTDTQYF.

The rearrangement uses TRBV7-2 and TRBJ2-7; no definite D call. Germline V gene sequence: CDR1 SGHTA, CDR2 FQGNSA. The CDR3 is made up of 13 amino acids. Deletions cut 4 bases from V and 7 bases from J, with 14 bases between. The CDR3 nucleotides are TGTGCCAGCAGCTCCGTGGCTTCTTGGGAGCAGTACTTC. Translation: CASSSVASWEQYF. The whole variable domain, filled in from reference TRBV7-2 and TRBJ2-7, reads GAGVSQSPSNKVTEKGKDVELRCDPISGHTALYWYRQSLGQGLEFLIYFQGNSAPDKSGLPSDRFSAERTGGSVSTLTIQRTQQEDSAVYLCASSSVASWEQYFGPGTRLTVT.

In regard to this clonotype: The junction and the germline gene differ at one end; a read error may be behind it. This chain connects TRBV25-1 to TRBJ2-5, with TRBD2 identical over 7 bases. The CDR3 runs to 12 residues. From germline, CDR1 is MGHDK and CDR2 SYGVNS. The CDR3 reads CASSENDGRPNF. The CDR3 region has the DNA TGTGCCAGCAGTGAAAACGACGGGAGGCCCAACTTC.

The chain links TRBV20-1 to TRBJ1-5; 10 bases are shared with TRBD1. Germline CDR1 DFQATT, CDR2 SNEGSKA (reference sequence). V was pared by 3 bases and J by 5 bases, with 1 base of the junction left unmatched. The CDR3 loop spans 13 amino acids. The CDR3 region is CSARGTGDQPQHF. CDR3 sequence (DNA): TGCAGTGCTAGGGGGACAGGGGATCAGCCCCAGCATTTT.

V is TRBV20-1 and J is TRBJ2-7, with TRBD1 as a possible D gene (6 bases). Germline V gene lookup returns CDR1 DFQATT and CDR2 SNEGSKA (reference sequence). The CDR3 spans 12 residues. V was cut by 6 bases and J by 3 bases, with 12 bases left in between. CDR3 in amino acids: CSASPTGYEQYF. CDR3 sequence (DNA): TGCAGTGCCAGCCCGACAGGCTACGAGCAGTACTTC.

About this clonotype itself: A junction boundary mismatches the germline segment, possibly from a read error. The chain combines TRBV12-3 or TRBV12-4 with TRBJ2-5, with TRBD1 identical over 11 bases. This CDR3 spans 15 amino acids. CDR3 DNA: TGTGCCGGCAGCGAGGGGACAGGGGGTGTCGAGACCCAGTACTTC. Its translation is CAGSEGTGGVETQYF.

This clonotype has just a few counts. The chain employs TRBV11-2 and TRBJ2-2, with 7 bases matching TRBD1. This CDR3 has 15 residues. V gave up 4 bases and J gave up 7 bases; unmatched junction bases: 9. The germline V gene encodes CDR1 SGHAT and CDR2 FQNNGV. The CDR3 region has the DNA TGTGCCAGCAGCTCCCCGACAGGGCGTTACGGGGAGCTGTTTTTT. Its translation: CASSSPTGRYGELFF. The variable domain in full, completed from reference TRBV11-2 and TRBJ2-2, reads EAGVAQSPRYKIIEKRQSVAFWCNPISGHATLYWYQQILGQGPKLLIQFQNNGVVDDSQLPKDRFSAERLKGVDSTLKIQPAKLEDSAVYLCASSSPTGRYGELFFGEGSRLTVL.

The chain joins TRBV12-3 or TRBV12-4 to TRBJ1-3; D unclear. This CDR3 is 13 amino acids long. V was pared by 2 bases and J by 4 bases, with 6 bases between. The CDR3 sequence: CASSLREGNTIYF. CDR3 nucleotides: TGTGCCAGCAGTTTACGGGAGGGAAACACCATATATTTT.

The chain employs TRBV6-5 and TRBJ1-3, with D uncertain. CDR1 MNHEY and CDR2 SVGAGI come from the germline V gene. The CDR3 has 16 amino acids. V was shortened by 0 bases and J by 2 bases, with 11 bases between the two germline ends. CDR3 in amino acids: CASSYSVESTGNTIYF. The CDR3 bases are TGTGCCAGCAGTTACTCCGTAGAGTCAACTGGAAACACCATATATTTT.

J is TRBJ1-2 and V is TRBV7-9; D remains unclear. Germline-derived CDR1 and CDR2 are SEHNR and FQNEAQ (reference sequence). This CDR3 is 13 amino acids long. Trimming stripped 5 bases from V and 1 base from J, with 8 bases between. As DNA, the CDR3 is TGTGCCAGCAGCCCGCCCCTTAACTATGGCTACACCTTC. Translation: CASSPPLNYGYTF.

This clonotype was observed a handful of times. The chain recombines TRBV2 with TRBJ1-2; 7 nucleotides match TRBD1. CDR1 SNHLY and CDR2 FYNNEI come from the germline V gene. V shed 6 bases, J shed 2 bases, and the junction held 3 bases outside the gene matches. The CDR3 has 13 amino acids. The CDR3 protein is CASSVQGNYGYTF. Written as DNA, the CDR3 is TGTGCCAGCAGCGTACAGGGGAACTATGGCTACACCTTC.

This chain joins TRBV12-3 or TRBV12-4 and TRBJ1-4; no firm D call. The V end was cut by 5 bases, the J end by 3 bases, with 7 bases between. The CDR3 runs 13 residues. The chain's CDR3 is CASSASPNEKLFF. The CDR3 region has the DNA TGTGCCAGCAGTGCGTCTCCTAATGAAAAACTGTTTTTT.

V is TRBV4-2 and J is TRBJ2-5; 8 bases map to TRBD1. TRBJ2-7 matches the DNA end more closely, so the J call is doubtful. CDR1 is LGHNA, CDR2 YNFKEQ, per germline. The CDR3 has 15 residues. The CDR3: CASSQTGQETYEQYF. CDR3 coding DNA: TGTGCCAGCAGCCAGACGGGACAGGAGACCTACGAGCAGTACTTC.

The chain is built from TRBV29-1 and TRBJ2-5, with D uncertain. Germline V lookup: CDR1 SQVTM, CDR2 ANQGSEA. V lost 7 bases, J lost 5 bases, and 14 bases lay in between. The CDR3 length is 12 residues. CDR3 region: CSASEGMETQYF. The CDR3 DNA is TGCAGCGCCAGCGAAGGAATGGAGACCCAGTACTTC.

This sequence joins TRBV13 and TRBJ2-5; TRBD1 agrees at 8 bases. Trimming took 3 bases from V and 5 from J; bases not matched to a gene: 5. Germline CDR1 PRHDT, CDR2 FYEKMQ (reference sequence). The CDR3 sequence is 14 residues long. The CDR3 region has the DNA TGTGCCAGCAGCTTGCAGGGGGCTCTGGAGACCCAGTACTTC. This encodes CASSLQGALETQYF.

The rearrangement uses TRBV5-1 and TRBJ2-5, with D hard to call. The J call may be mistaken, given a closer DNA end match to TRBJ2-7. Germline CDR1 reads SGHRS; CDR2 reads YFSETQ. CDR3 length: 14 residues. CDR3 DNA: TGCGCCAGCAGTTTGACCAACGGTGACTACGAGCAGTACTTC. Protein: CASSLTNGDYEQYF.

This clonotype appeared a few times. This sequence joins TRBV6-2 or TRBV6-3 and TRBJ2-1; weak D call: TRBD2 (6 bases). Germline CDR1 MNHEY, CDR2 SVGEGT. V gave up 8 bases and J gave up 7 bases, with 12 bases separating them. There are 12 residues in the CDR3. The CDR3 sequence: CASGTGDNEQFF. The CDR3 nucleotides read TGTGCCAGCGGGACGGGAGATAATGAGCAGTTCTTC.

V gene TRBV11-2 combines with J gene TRBJ2-3, with D possibly matching TRBD1 (5 bases). Trimming took off 1 base at V and 1 base at J, with 9 bases between the two ends. This CDR3 has 15 residues. Per germline, CDR1 SGHAT and CDR2 FQNNGV. CDR3 nucleotide sequence: TGTGCCAGCAGCTTAGCAGGGATTGGCACAGATACGCAGTATTTT. Residues: CASSLAGIGTDTQYF.

The V call is TRBV25-1, the J call TRBJ1-1; 7 bases fit TRBD1. Looked up from germline, CDR1 is MGHDK and CDR2 is SYGVNS. Losses at the gene ends were 3 bases for V and 0 bases for J; bases not matched to a gene: 4. This CDR3 comprises 15 residues. This CDR3 reads CASSDGGGMNTEAFF. CDR3 nucleotides: TGTGCCAGCAGTGACGGAGGGGGCATGAACACTGAAGCTTTCTTT.

The chain joins TRBV14 to TRBJ2-5; TRBD2 might be the D (5 bases). The CDR3 is made up of 13 amino acids. The germline V gene has CDR1 SGHDN and CDR2 FVKESK. Trimming cost V 11 bases and J 2 bases, with 15 bases left between them. This CDR3 is CAVGDPGQETQYF. CDR3 nucleotides: TGTGCCGTCGGGGATCCCGGACAAGAGACCCAGTACTTC.

The rearrangement links TRBV14 to TRBJ2-7, with 8 bases matching TRBD1. Germline lookup yields CDR1 SGHDN and CDR2 FVKESK. Trimming at V came to 2 bases and at J to 3 bases, leaving 9 bases not matched to a gene. The CDR3 sequence is 16 residues long. The CDR3 DNA is TGTGCCAGCAGCCAACTACCCGAGACAGGGGTCTACGAGCAGTACTTC. It is translated as CASSQLPETGVYEQYF.